Below are 25 T cell receptor beta chains sequenced from a single sample in a study of T-cell reconstitution after alpha-beta-depleted transplantation in children. A TCRbeta library incorporating unique molecular identifiers was prepared. Via MiXCR, TCRdb re-called the PCR reads, giving one row per CDR3 protein. The sample holds roughly 610,000 distinct CDR3 sequences; about 10% are singletons and the top ten take around 4%. Sequences were derived from PBMCs from the stem cell graft donor, sampled from the stem cell graft. Receptors originate from a human donor who donated a stem cell graft to a child with acute myeloid leukemia.

This clonotype has at least ten counts. This chain joins TRBV18 and TRBJ2-7; D uncertain. Germline V gene data show CDR1 as KGHSH and CDR2 as LQKENI. CDR3 size: 13 residues. Trimming left V 0 bases short and J 3 bases short, with 6 bases between. The CDR3 DNA is TGTGCCAGCTCACCACCGGTCAGCTACGAGCAGTACTTC. It encodes CASSPPVSYEQYF.

This clonotype was counted at least ten times. This rearrangement joins TRBV12-3 or TRBV12-4 to TRBJ2-1; TRBD1 matches at 9 bases. V gave up 6 bases and J gave up 4 bases; unmatched junction bases: 10. CDR3 length equals 16 residues. The CDR3 spells CASSSLVGTGYNEQFF. CDR3 nucleotide sequence: TGTGCCAGCAGCAGCCTCGTCGGGACAGGGTACAATGAGCAGTTCTTC.

The chain is built from TRBV12-3 or TRBV12-4 and TRBJ2-4; D is unresolved. The CDR3 consists of 12 residues. V lost 4 bases to trimming and J lost 9 bases, with 10 bases between them. The CDR3 DNA follows: TGTGCCAGCAGTTCGAGCTACAGCATTCAGTACTTC. Its protein is CASSSSYSIQYF.

This clonotype was counted at least ten times. This rearrangement joins TRBV9 to TRBJ1-1; D remains ambiguous. The germline gives CDR1 SGDLS, CDR2 YYNGEE. The CDR3 length is 14 residues. With 1 base removed from V and 2 bases from J, the gap between germline ends came to 9 bases. The CDR3 region has the DNA TGTGCCAGCAGCGTAACGGTGGGAAACACTGAAGCTTTCTTT. It yields the protein CASSVTVGNTEAFF.

In this sample, this clonotype turned up many times. The CDR3 region is CSAIQGSKNIQYF. In DNA, the CDR3 is TGCAGTGCTATACAGGGATCCAAAAACATTCAGTACTTC. The chain uses TRBV20-1 and TRBJ2-4, with D maybe TRBD1 (6 bases). The V end lost 4 bases, the J end lost 2 bases, and 9 bases lay between the germline ends. Per the germline V gene, CDR1 is DFQATT and CDR2 is SNEGSKA (reference sequence). The CDR3 is 13 residues long.

This clonotype was picked up a small number of times. The chain is built from TRBV20-1 and TRBJ2-1; 8 bases are shared with TRBD1. J gave up 8 bases and V 5 bases, and 2 bases lay outside the gene matches. The CDR3 runs to 11 residues. From germline, CDR1 is DFQATT and CDR2 SNEGSKA (reference sequence). This chain's CDR3 is CSAVRGHEQFF. CDR3 DNA: TGCAGTGCTGTCAGGGGGCATGAGCAGTTCTTC.

The chain has TRBV25-1 and TRBJ2-1; 8 nucleotides agree with TRBD2. Germline V CDR1 and CDR2: MGHDK, SYGVNS. Unmatched junction bases numbered 7, after V lost 3 bases and J lost 0 bases. The CDR3 has 17 residues. CDR3 in DNA: TGTGCCAGCAGTGACCCGCGAAGCGGGAGCTCCTACAATGAGCAGTTCTTC. As protein: CASSDPRSGSSYNEQFF.

This clonotype has ten or more counts. The germline gene is not matched at one end of the junction; a read error may be the cause. V and J are TRBV5-1 and TRBJ2-1; 14 bases agree with TRBD2. Germline V gene data show CDR1 as SGHRS and CDR2 as YFSETQ. CDR3 size: 16 residues. In nucleotides, the CDR3 is TGTGCCAGCAGTTTACCTGGACTAGCGGGAGGCAATGAGCAGTTCTTC. Protein product: CASSLPGLAGGNEQFF. Using reference TRBV5-1 and TRBJ2-1 for the parts outside the CDR3, the full variable domain is KAGVTQTPRYLIKTRGQQVTLSCSPISGHRSVSWYQQTPGQGLQFLFEYFSETQRNKGNFPGRFSGRQFSNSRSEMNVSTLELGDSALYLCASSLPGLAGGNEQFFGPGTRLTVL.

The rearrangement links TRBV4-2 to TRBJ1-6; D perhaps matches TRBD1 (6 bases). CDR1 and CDR2 from the germline V gene are LGHNA and YNFKEQ. The CDR3 is 16 amino acids. V was cut by 0 bases and J by 0 bases, with 6 bases left in between. Here the CDR3 reads CASSQDRGSYNSPLHF. DNA for the CDR3: TGTGCCAGCAGCCAAGACAGGGGCTCCTATAATTCACCCCTCCACTTT.

This chain links TRBV12-3 or TRBV12-4 with TRBJ2-2, with TRBD1 matching over 8 bases. The ends lost 7 bases at V and 4 bases at J; junction bases unmatched: 8. The CDR3 totals 15 residues. The CDR3 coding sequence is TGTGCCAGCAACCCCGGGACAGGTCTCACCGGGGAGCTGTTTTTT. It is translated as CASNPGTGLTGELFF.

This clonotype was detected only a few times. The genes are TRBV5-1 and TRBJ2-2, with D perhaps given as TRBD1 or TRBD2 (6 bases each). This CDR3 has 16 amino acids. Germline lookup yields CDR1 SGHRS and CDR2 YFSETQ. V gave up 3 bases and J gave up 0 bases, with 12 bases separating them. In DNA form, the CDR3 reads TGCGCCAGCAGCTCCGGGGGCCGCGCGAACACCGGGGAGCTGTTTTTT. Protein: CASSSGGRANTGELFF.

This clonotype showed up just a few times. The genes are TRBV4-2 and TRBJ2-5, with 9 positions matching TRBD2. CDR1 is LGHNA and CDR2 is YNFKEQ in the germline V gene. V lost 4 bases to trimming and J lost 5 bases; unmatched junction nucleotides: 17. This CDR3 is built from 18 residues. The CDR3 region has the DNA TGTGCCAGCAGCCTCCACCCTGGGGCTAGCGGGACCCACGAGACCCAGTACTTC. Protein sequence: CASSLHPGASGTHETQYF.

V is TRBV27 and J is TRBJ2-3; D gene ambiguous. V dropped 3 bases and J dropped 9 bases, with 13 bases sitting between them. Germline V gene sequence: CDR1 MNHEY, CDR2 SMNVEV (reference sequence). The CDR3 extends over 13 amino acids. The CDR3 nucleotides read TGTGCCAGCAGTTTGCTTGCCGATCCCACGCAGTATTTT. Translated: CASSLLADPTQYF.

In this sample, this clonotype turned up many times. CDR3 sequence (DNA): TGTGCCACCAGTGATTTGGGGAGGGATGAGCAGTTCTTC. Its protein product is CATSDLGRDEQFF. V usage is TRBV24-1 and J usage is TRBJ2-1; TRBD2 matches at 7 bases. CDR3 length: 13 residues. The V gene end was trimmed by 0 bases and the J gene end by 8 bases; junction bases not matched to a gene: 0. Germline CDR1 reads KGHDR; CDR2 reads SFDVKD.

This clonotype was counted ten times or more. This chain joins TRBV10-3 and TRBJ2-1; TRBD2 matches at 10 bases. Trimming removed 4 bases from V and 7 bases from J; junction bases left unmatched: 7. The length of the CDR3 is 15 residues. Germline lookup yields CDR1 ENHRY and CDR2 SYGVKD. CDR3 in amino acids: CAISAEREGRNEQFF. In DNA form, the CDR3 reads TGTGCCATCAGTGCGGAGCGGGAGGGCCGAAATGAGCAGTTCTTC.

The CDR3 DNA reads TGTGCCAGCAGGGCAACCGGGACAGATTACGAGCAGTACTTC. It translates to CASRATGTDYEQYF. The rearrangement links TRBV6-2 or TRBV6-3 to TRBJ2-7; 7 bases align to TRBD1. CDR1 and CDR2 (germline): MNHEY, SVGEGT. The CDR3 runs to 14 residues. V was pared by 6 bases and J by 4 bases, with 9 bases of the junction left unmatched.

The chain combines TRBV20-1 with TRBJ2-1; TRBD2 agrees at 8 bases. This CDR3 contains 16 residues. Germline V gene lookup returns CDR1 DFQATT and CDR2 SNEGSKA (reference sequence). With 3 bases clipped from V and 2 bases from J, the junction kept 9 bases outside the gene matches. The CDR3 loop reads CSARGTGREAYNEQFF. The CDR3 nucleotides read TGCAGTGCTAGGGGGACGGGGCGGGAGGCCTACAATGAGCAGTTCTTC.

The J gene is TRBJ2-2, the V gene TRBV7-3; D is undetermined. V dropped 2 bases and J dropped 1 base, with 8 bases sitting between them. Germline V gene sequence: CDR1 SGHTA, CDR2 FQGTGA. This CDR3 spans 15 amino acids. CDR3 DNA: TGTGCCAGCAGCTTAGAACCTCTGAACACCGGGGAGCTGTTTTTT. Amino acids: CASSLEPLNTGELFF. Full variable domain (rest looked up from reference TRBV7-3 and TRBJ2-2): GAGVSQTPSNKVTEKGKYVELRCDPISGHTALYWYRQSLGQGPEFLIYFQGTGAADDSGLPNDRFFAVRPEGSVSTLKIQRTERGDSAVYLCASSLEPLNTGELFFGEGSRLTVL.

This clonotype has a count of ten or more. The V call is TRBV4-3, the J call TRBJ1-2; the D gene is possibly TRBD1 (5 bases). Trimming stripped 0 bases from V and 4 bases from J, with 9 bases between. This CDR3 spans 14 amino acids. Germline V gene lookup returns CDR1 LGHNA and CDR2 YSLEER. In DNA form, the CDR3 reads TGCGCCAGCAGCCAAGAGGGACGAACCTATGGCTACACCTTC. It specifies CASSQEGRTYGYTF.

The rearrangement links TRBV7-2 to TRBJ2-1, with D possibly matching TRBD2 (6 bases). The CDR3 has 14 amino acids. V lost 2 bases and J 12 bases, leaving 17 bases between the germline ends. Germline assignment: CDR1 SGHTA and CDR2 FQGNSA. CDR3: CASSLRLGLMAQFF. CDR3 coding DNA: TGTGCCAGCAGCTTAAGACTAGGACTCATGGCGCAGTTCTTC.

This clonotype was counted ten times or more. The V call is TRBV5-1, the J call TRBJ2-7; 8 nucleotides align to TRBD2. The CDR3 sequence is 16 residues long. The trim removed 5 bases at V and 3 bases at J, leaving 13 bases unmatched. CDR1 SGHRS and CDR2 YFSETQ come from the germline V gene. The CDR3: CASSSFGIAGFYEQYF. The CDR3 nucleotides read TGCGCCAGCAGTTCATTTGGCATAGCGGGGTTCTACGAGCAGTACTTC.

This clonotype was found a few times. This sequence joins TRBV5-1 and TRBJ2-1; TRBD2 aligns across 8 bases. There are 18 residues in the CDR3. Trimming removed 0 bases from V and 4 bases from J; junction bases left unmatched: 12. CDR1 is SGHRS and CDR2 is YFSETQ in the germline V gene. CDR3 sequence (DNA): TGCGCCAGCAGCTTGGAGGGGGGCCTGACTAGCGCTTACAATGAGCAGTTCTTC. It specifies CASSLEGGLTSAYNEQFF. The variable domain in full, completed from reference TRBV5-1 and TRBJ2-1, reads KAGVTQTPRYLIKTRGQQVTLSCSPISGHRSVSWYQQTPGQGLQFLFEYFSETQRNKGNFPGRFSGRQFSNSRSEMNVSTLELGDSALYLCASSLEGGLTSAYNEQFFGPGTRLTVL.

This clonotype appeared many times. V and J are TRBV29-1 and TRBJ2-5; 9 bases are shared with TRBD2. V lost 4 bases, J lost 4 bases, and 13 bases stayed unmatched. CDR3 size: 16 residues. In germline, CDR1 is SQVTM, CDR2 ANQGSEA. The CDR3 protein is CSVVRSAGGVRETQYF. In DNA, the CDR3 is TGCAGCGTTGTTCGTTCTGCGGGAGGGGTCCGAGAGACCCAGTACTTC.

V gene TRBV30 combines with J gene TRBJ1-2, with D possibly matching TRBD1 (5 bases). Per germline, CDR1 GTSNPN and CDR2 SVGIG (reference sequence). The V end was cut by 2 bases, the J end by 3 bases, with 16 bases between. There are 15 residues in the CDR3. The CDR3 sequence is CAWSRKGREDYGYTF. The CDR3, as DNA: TGTGCCTGGAGTCGAAAAGGCAGGGAGGACTATGGCTACACCTTC.

V gene TRBV19 combines with J gene TRBJ2-7, with D perhaps TRBD2 (6 bases). CDR1 LNHDA and CDR2 SQIVND come from the germline V gene (reference sequence). The CDR3 runs to 16 residues. The V end was cut by 4 bases, the J end by 3 bases, with 19 bases between. In nucleotides, the CDR3 is TGTGCCAGTAGTAGAGAGCGGGCCGGGCCCGACTACGAGCAGTACTTC. As protein: CASSRERAGPDYEQYF.